This T cell receptor beta chain was recovered during a study of beta chain features in type 1 diabetes. This clone was detected a few times. What it binds is unknown. Broader study findings: High-TCR-expressing cells could be over-represented by cDNA sequencing. Across all four CD4+ subsets, people with type 1 diabetes showed modestly shorter TCRB CDR3s.

Each donor gave one heparinised blood draw averaging about 120 mL. Every isolated RNA sample was fully reverse transcribed, so sequencing captured expressed TCRB transcripts. The method was immunoSEQ multiplex PCR; TCRdb's version includes in-frame clones alone and lacks a portion of them. The sample holds 900,000 or so clones, roughly a sixth seen once. CDR3 length: 12 amino acids. V gave up 2 bases and J gave up 5 bases, with 5 bases separating them. CDR1 LNHNV and CDR2 YYDKDF come from the germline V gene (reference sequence). The receptor comes from a woman in her late teens or twenties in good health. The source material was naive CD4+ T cells from blood. The V call is TRBV15, the J call TRBJ2-3; D call uncertain. CDR3 sequence (DNA): TGTGCCACCAGCAGATATCTAGATACGCAGTATTTT. Translating gives CATSRYLDTQYF.